This TCR beta chain derives from a study of blood T cell repertoires in COVID-19. Looking at the study overall: Some COVID-19 samples were acute and others convalescent; all came from the United States, Italy and Spain.

The age range of participants was about 18 to 89 years, with residence in around 22 US areas. Cohorts were determined from participant-reported clinical history. Cohort 3 donors were reported recovered after two negative PCRs, clearance, or symptom resolution. Data came from immunoSEQ multiplex PCR; TCRdb stores just in-frame clones and leaves some out. The sample has about 330,000 clones; about 87% are singletons. This clonotype originated in a man aged 25-40 years who had recovered from COVID-19. What was sequenced was PBMCs or T cells enriched from blood (not recorded which).

The CDR3 sequence is CASSKVRGPHTDTQYF. CDR3 sequence (DNA): TGTGCCAGCAGCAAGGTAAGGGGGCCCCACACAGATACGCAGTATTTT. The chain combines TRBV21-1 with TRBJ2-3; the DNA was not used to check the table's D call, TRBD1. TRBV21-1 is shown as a pseudogene. The length of the CDR3 is 16 residues.